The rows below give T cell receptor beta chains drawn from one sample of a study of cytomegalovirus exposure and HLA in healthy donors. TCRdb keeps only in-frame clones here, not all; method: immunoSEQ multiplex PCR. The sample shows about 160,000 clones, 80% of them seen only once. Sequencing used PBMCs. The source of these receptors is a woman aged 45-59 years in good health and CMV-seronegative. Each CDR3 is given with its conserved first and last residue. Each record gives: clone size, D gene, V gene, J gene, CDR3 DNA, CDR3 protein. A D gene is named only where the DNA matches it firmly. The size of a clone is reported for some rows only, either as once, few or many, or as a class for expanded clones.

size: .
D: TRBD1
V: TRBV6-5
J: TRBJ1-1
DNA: TGTGCCAGCAGCCTTGACAGGGGGACTGAAGCTTTCTTT
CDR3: CASSLDRGTEAFF

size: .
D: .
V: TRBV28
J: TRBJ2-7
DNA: TGTGCCAGCAGTCCGCGATACGAGCAGTACTTC
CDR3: CASSPRYEQYF

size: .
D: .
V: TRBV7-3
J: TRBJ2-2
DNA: TGTGCCAGCAGCTTAGGGTTAGGAGGGACCGGGGAGCTGTTTTTT
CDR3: CASSLGLGGTGELFF

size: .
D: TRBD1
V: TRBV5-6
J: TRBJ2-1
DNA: TGTGCCAGCAGCTTGGACAGGGGGCGCCGACCTGAGCAGTTCTTC
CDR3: CASSLDRGRRPEQFF

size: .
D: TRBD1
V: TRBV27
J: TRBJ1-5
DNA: TGTGCCAGCAGCCGCGCCCGACAGGGAGAAAATCAGCCCCAGCATTTT
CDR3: CASSRARQGENQPQHF

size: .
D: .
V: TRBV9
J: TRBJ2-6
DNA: TGTGCCAGCAGTCCCGGCGGGGTCGCTGGGGCCAACGTCCTGACTTTC
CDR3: CASSPGGVAGANVLTF

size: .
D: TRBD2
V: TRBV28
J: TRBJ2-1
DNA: TGTGCCAGCAGTTCGCTAGCGGGGGGGCCCAATGAGCAGTTCTTC
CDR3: CASSSLAGGPNEQFF

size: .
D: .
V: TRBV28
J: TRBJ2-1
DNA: TGTGCCAGCACGGTAGGGAGAGCGAGATACAATGAGCAGTTCTTC
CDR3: CASTVGRARYNEQFF

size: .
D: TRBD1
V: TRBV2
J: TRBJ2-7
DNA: TGTGCCAGCAGAGACAGGGTCTACGAGCAGTACTTC
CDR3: CASRDRVYEQYF

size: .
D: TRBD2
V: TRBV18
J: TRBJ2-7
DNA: TGTGCCAGCTCACCACCGAGCGGGAAAACCTACGAGCAGTACTTC
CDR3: CASSPPSGKTYEQYF

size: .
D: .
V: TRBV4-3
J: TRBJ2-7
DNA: TGCGCCAGCAGCCAAGATGTTAGTGCTCACGAGCAGTACTTC
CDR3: CASSQDVSAHEQYF

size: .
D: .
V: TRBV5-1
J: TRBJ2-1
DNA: TGCGCCAGCAGCTGGGGTGTCGTATGGAGAGGGAATGAGCAGTTCTTC
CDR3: CASSWGVVWRGNEQFF

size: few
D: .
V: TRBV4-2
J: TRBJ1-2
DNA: TGTGCCAGCAGCCCCGACGTGACAGGTTATGTTAGCTACACCTTC
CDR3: CASSPDVTGYVSYTF

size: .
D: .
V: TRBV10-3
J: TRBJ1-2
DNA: TGTGCCATCAGTGGGAGGGACTATGGCTACACCTTC
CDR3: CAISGRDYGYTF

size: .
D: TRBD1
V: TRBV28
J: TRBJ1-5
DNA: TGTGCCAGCAGCCAAAGACAGGGCTGGGGTAATCAGCCCCAGCATTTT
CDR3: CASSQRQGWGNQPQHF

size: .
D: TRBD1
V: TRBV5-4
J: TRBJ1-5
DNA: TGTGCCAGCAGCTTGGGACAGGGCGGCCAGCCCCAGCATTTT
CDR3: CASSLGQGGQPQHF

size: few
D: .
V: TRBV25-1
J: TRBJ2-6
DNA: TGTGCCAGCAGTGTATGGGGGCTAGGGGCCAACGTCCTGACTTTC
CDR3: CASSVWGLGANVLTF

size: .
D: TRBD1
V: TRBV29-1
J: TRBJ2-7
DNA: TGCAGCGCTGAAACCCGGGGACAGCCCCGTGAGCAGTACTTC
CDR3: CSAETRGQPREQYF

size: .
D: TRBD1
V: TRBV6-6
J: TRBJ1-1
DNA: TGTGCCAGCAGTCGAGCCGGGACAGGGGAGAACACTGAAGCTTTCTTT
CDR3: CASSRAGTGENTEAFF

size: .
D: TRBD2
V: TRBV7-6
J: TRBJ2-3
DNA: TGTGCCAGCAGCTTAGAGTGGGAGGGACCTAGCACAGATACGCAGTATTTT
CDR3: CASSLEWEGPSTDTQYF

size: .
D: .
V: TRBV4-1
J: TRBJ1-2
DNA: TGCGCCAGCAGCTCCTCGACAGGAAACGGACTTAACTATGGCTACACCTTC
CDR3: CASSSSTGNGLNYGYTF

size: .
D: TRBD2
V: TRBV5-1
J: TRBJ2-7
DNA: TGCGCCAGCAATCCGACTAGCGGCCGCTCCTACGAGCAGTACTTC
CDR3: CASNPTSGRSYEQYF

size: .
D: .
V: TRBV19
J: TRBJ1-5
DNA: TGTGCCAGTAGTCCTCAGGACAAGGGCGGTCTTCAGCCCCAGCATTTT
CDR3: CASSPQDKGGLQPQHF

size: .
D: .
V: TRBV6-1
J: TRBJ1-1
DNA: TGTGCCAGCAGTGCAGGACAGCCCACTGAAGCTTTCTTT
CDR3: CASSAGQPTEAFF

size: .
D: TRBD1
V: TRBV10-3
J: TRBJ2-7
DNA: TGTGCCATCAGTGGATTTTCTGACAGGGACCTCTACGAGCAGTACTTC
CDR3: CAISGFSDRDLYEQYF

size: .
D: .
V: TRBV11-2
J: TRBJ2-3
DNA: TGTGCCAGCAGCTCGACTAGTGGTTACGATACGCAGTATTTT
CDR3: CASSSTSGYDTQYF

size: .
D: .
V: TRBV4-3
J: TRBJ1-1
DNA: TGCGCCAGCAGCCAAGATCTAGAAATCTTGAACACTGAAGCTTTCTTT
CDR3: CASSQDLEILNTEAFF

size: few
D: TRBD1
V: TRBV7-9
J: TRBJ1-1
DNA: TGTGCCAGCGGGGACAGCTTCGACACTGAAGCTTTCTTT
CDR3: CASGDSFDTEAFF

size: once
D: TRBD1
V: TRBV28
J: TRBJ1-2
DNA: TGTGCCACTGATATGACTCAACAGGGGAGCTATGGCTACACCTTC
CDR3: CATDMTQQGSYGYTF

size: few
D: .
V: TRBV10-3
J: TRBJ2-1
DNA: TGTGCCATCACCTACGGACCAGAGGGAATCAATGAGCAGTTCTTC
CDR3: CAITYGPEGINEQFF

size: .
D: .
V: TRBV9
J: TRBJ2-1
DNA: TGTGCCAGCAGCGTAGGGGCAGTAAATCACTACAATGAGCAGTTCTTC
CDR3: CASSVGAVNHYNEQFF

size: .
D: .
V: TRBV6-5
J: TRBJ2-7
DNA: TGTGCCAGCAGTTACCGACTAGAGAACTACGAGCAGTACTTC
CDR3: CASSYRLENYEQYF

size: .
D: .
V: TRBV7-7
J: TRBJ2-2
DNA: TGTGCTAGCAGCTTAGCGACGGGAGTCCTTACCGGGGAGCTGTTTTTT
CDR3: CASSLATGVLTGELFF

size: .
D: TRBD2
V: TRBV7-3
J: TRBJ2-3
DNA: TGTGCCAGCAGCTTAAGCCTAGCGGGGACAGATACGCAGTATTTT
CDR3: CASSLSLAGTDTQYF

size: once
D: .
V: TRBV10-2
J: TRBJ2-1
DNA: TGCGCCAGCAGTGAGGTGTTAGCCTACAATGAGCAGTTCTTC
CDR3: CASSEVLAYNEQFF

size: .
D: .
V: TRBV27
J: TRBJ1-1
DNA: TGTGCCAGCAGTTTATCTAGAAACACTGAAGCTTTCTTT
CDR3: CASSLSRNTEAFF

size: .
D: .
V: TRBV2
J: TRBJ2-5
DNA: TGTGCCAGCAGTCGAGGCACCTCGCGGTTTGGAGAGACCCAGTACTTC
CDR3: CASSRGTSRFGETQYF

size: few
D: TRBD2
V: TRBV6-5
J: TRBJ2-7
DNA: TGTGCCAGCAAGGGAGCGGGAGTTTCCTACGAGCAGTACTTC
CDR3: CASKGAGVSYEQYF

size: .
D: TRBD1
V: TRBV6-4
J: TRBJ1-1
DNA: TGTGCCAGCAGTGACTCAAGGGACAGCAAATCCTTGGACACTGAAGCTTTCTTT
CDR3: CASSDSRDSKSLDTEAFF

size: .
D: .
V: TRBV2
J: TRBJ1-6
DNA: TGTGCCAGCAGTGAAGCGCGGGGGAATTCACCCCTCCACTTT
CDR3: CASSEARGNSPLHF

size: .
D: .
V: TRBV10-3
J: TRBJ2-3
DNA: TGTGCCATCAGTGGCGGCCGCATCACAGATACGCAGTATTTT
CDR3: CAISGGRITDTQYF

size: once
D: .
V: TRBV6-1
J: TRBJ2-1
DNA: TGTGCCAGCAGTGGAGTAGCGGATGACAATGAGCAGTTCTTC
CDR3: CASSGVADDNEQFF

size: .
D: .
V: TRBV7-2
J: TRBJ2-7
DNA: TGTGCCAGCAGCTTAGGGCCAGGGAACGACTACGAGCAGTACTTC
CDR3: CASSLGPGNDYEQYF

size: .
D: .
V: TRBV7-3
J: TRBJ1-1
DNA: TGTGCCAGCAGCCAAAACGGGGAAAACACTGAAGCTTTCTTT
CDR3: CASSQNGENTEAFF

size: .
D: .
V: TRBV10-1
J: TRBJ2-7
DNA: TGCGCCACTAGCCCGGGGAGGACCTCCTACGAGCAGTACTTC
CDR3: CATSPGRTSYEQYF

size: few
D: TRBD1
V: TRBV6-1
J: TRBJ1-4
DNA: TGTGCCAGCAGTGAATCAGGGGGCTGGGATGAAAAACTGTTTTTT
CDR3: CASSESGGWDEKLFF

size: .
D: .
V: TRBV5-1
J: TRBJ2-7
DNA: TGCGCCAGCAGCTTGGCCGGGGTGTACGAGCAGTACTTC
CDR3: CASSLAGVYEQYF

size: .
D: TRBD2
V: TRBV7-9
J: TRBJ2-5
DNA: TGTGCCAGCAGCTTCGGTGTCAGCGGGAGAGGGCTAAAGACCCAGTACTTC
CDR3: CASSFGVSGRGLKTQYF

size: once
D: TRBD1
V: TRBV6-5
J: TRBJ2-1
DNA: TGTGCCAGCAGATCAGACAGGGTCAATGAGCAGTTCTTC
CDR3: CASRSDRVNEQFF

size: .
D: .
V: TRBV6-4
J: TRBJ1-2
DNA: TGTGCCAGCAGTAATTCACCGAGGTCGGGTGGCTACACCTTC
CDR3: CASSNSPRSGGYTF

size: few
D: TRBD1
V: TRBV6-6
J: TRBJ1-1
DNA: TGTGCCAGCAGGGACAGGGGGGGGAACACTGAAGCTTTCTTT
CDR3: CASRDRGGNTEAFF

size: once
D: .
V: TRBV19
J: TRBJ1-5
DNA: TGTGCCAGTAGTACCGTAGGCACCCGGAGGAATCAGCCCCAGCATTTT
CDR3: CASSTVGTRRNQPQHF

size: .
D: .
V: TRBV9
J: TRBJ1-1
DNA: TGTGCCAGCAGCGTAGCCGCCCTAGGGGGAATGGGCAGAGTGAACACTGAAGCTTTCTTT
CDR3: CASSVAALGGMGRVNTEAFF

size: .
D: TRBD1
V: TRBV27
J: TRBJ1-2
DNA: TGTGCCAGCAGCGGGACAGTCGGCTATGGCTACACCTTC
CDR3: CASSGTVGYGYTF

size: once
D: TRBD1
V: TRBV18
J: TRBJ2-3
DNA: TGTGCCGGCCGGACAGGGGCGGATACGCAGTATTTT
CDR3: CAGRTGADTQYF

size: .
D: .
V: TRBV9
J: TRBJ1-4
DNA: TGTGCCAGCAGCGGAGCGACAGGTGGAAATGAAAAACTGTTTTTT
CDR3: CASSGATGGNEKLFF

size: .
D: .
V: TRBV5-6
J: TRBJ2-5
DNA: TGTGCCAGCAGCTTGGTTATGGAGGAGACCCAGTACTTC
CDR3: CASSLVMEETQYF

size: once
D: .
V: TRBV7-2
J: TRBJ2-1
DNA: TGTGCCAGCAGCTTAGGTCCGGGGAACAATGAGCAGTTCTTC
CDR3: CASSLGPGNNEQFF

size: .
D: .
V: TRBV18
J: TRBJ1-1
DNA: TGTGCCAGCTCACCCTCGACAGGAAGTAACACTGAAGCTTTCTTT
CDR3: CASSPSTGSNTEAFF